The rows below give T cell receptor beta chains drawn from one sample of a study of siplizumab effects on memory and regulatory T cells. Assay: immunoSEQ multiplex PCR; the TCRdb copy retains only in-frame clones and omits some. The table records 110,000 or so clones, just under 95% of them present only once. Sequenced material: non-Treg CD4+ T cells sorted from blood. Receptor source: a human donor in good health. Both conserved end residues are part of each CDR3. Fields, in order: V gene, D gene, clone size, J gene, CDR3 DNA, CDR3 protein. A D gene is named only where the DNA matches it firmly. Clone sizes are given selectively: once, few, many, or a class where the clone is expanded.

v_call: TRBV28; d_call: .; clone_size: .; j_call: TRBJ1-2; cdr3_nt: TGTGCCAGCAGTTTGAACTATGGCTACACCTTC; cdr3_aa: CASSLNYGYTF
v_call: TRBV28; d_call: .; clone_size: .; j_call: TRBJ1-2; cdr3_nt: TGTGCCAGCAGTTTATTTACGTTGGGCCAGGGAAATGGCTACACCTTC; cdr3_aa: CASSLFTLGQGNGYTF
v_call: TRBV5-1; d_call: TRBD1; clone_size: .; j_call: TRBJ1-1; cdr3_nt: TGCGCCAGCAGCCTTTTCGACAGGGTGGATGAAGCTTTCTTT; cdr3_aa: CASSLFDRVDEAFF
v_call: TRBV7-9; d_call: TRBD1; clone_size: once; j_call: TRBJ2-7; cdr3_nt: TGTGCCAGCAGCTTAGAAGGGACAGGCACGTACGAGCAGTACTTC; cdr3_aa: CASSLEGTGTYEQYF
v_call: TRBV7-2; d_call: .; clone_size: .; j_call: TRBJ1-4; cdr3_nt: TGTGCCAGCAGCTTAGGGAACCGGGGGGCTCATGAAAAACTGTTTTTT; cdr3_aa: CASSLGNRGAHEKLFF
v_call: TRBV7-2; d_call: .; clone_size: .; j_call: TRBJ2-2; cdr3_nt: TGTGCCAGCAGCTTCCCCACCCTCACCGGGGAGCTGTTTTTT; cdr3_aa: CASSFPTLTGELFF
v_call: TRBV5-4; d_call: .; clone_size: .; j_call: TRBJ1-1; cdr3_nt: TGTGCCAGCAGCCCTCCGAACTCGGCTGAAGCTTTCTTT; cdr3_aa: CASSPPNSAEAFF
v_call: TRBV11-2; d_call: TRBD1; clone_size: .; j_call: TRBJ2-7; cdr3_nt: TGTGCCAGCAGCTTAGGGGTTGGGACAGGGGGCGAGCAGTACTTC; cdr3_aa: CASSLGVGTGGEQYF
v_call: TRBV9; d_call: .; clone_size: few; j_call: TRBJ2-2; cdr3_nt: TGTGCCAGCAGCGTAGGTGGCGCGAACACCGGGGAGCTGTTTTTT; cdr3_aa: CASSVGGANTGELFF
v_call: TRBV7-9; d_call: .; clone_size: .; j_call: TRBJ2-5; cdr3_nt: TGTGCCAGCAGCTTCCAGCGATACATAGACAGTGAACCCAAAGAGACCCAGTACTTC; cdr3_aa: CASSFQRYIDSEPKETQYF
v_call: TRBV7-2; d_call: TRBD2; clone_size: .; j_call: TRBJ2-7; cdr3_nt: TGTGCCAGCAGCTTAACTAGCGGGGTCGTCTACGAGCAGTACTTC; cdr3_aa: CASSLTSGVVYEQYF
v_call: TRBV30; d_call: .; clone_size: .; j_call: TRBJ2-7; cdr3_nt: TGTGCCTGGGACAGGACCTACGAGCAGTACTTC; cdr3_aa: CAWDRTYEQYF
v_call: TRBV18; d_call: TRBD1; clone_size: .; j_call: TRBJ2-7; cdr3_nt: TGTGCCAGCTCATTCCAGGGACAGCCGACCTACGAGCAGTACTTC; cdr3_aa: CASSFQGQPTYEQYF
v_call: TRBV19; d_call: TRBD2; clone_size: .; j_call: TRBJ2-1; cdr3_nt: TGTGCCAGTAGCAAAGTAGCGGGGGGCTCCTACAATGAGCAGTTCTTC; cdr3_aa: CASSKVAGGSYNEQFF
v_call: TRBV5-4; d_call: .; clone_size: .; j_call: TRBJ1-6; cdr3_nt: TGTGCCAGCAGCTTGGAAGCAGGGAGAGATTCACCCCTCCACTTT; cdr3_aa: CASSLEAGRDSPLHF
v_call: TRBV5-4; d_call: TRBD2; clone_size: .; j_call: TRBJ2-2; cdr3_nt: TGTGCCAGCAGCTTGGGAGCGGGGGGAAACACCGGGGAGCTGTTTTTT; cdr3_aa: CASSLGAGGNTGELFF